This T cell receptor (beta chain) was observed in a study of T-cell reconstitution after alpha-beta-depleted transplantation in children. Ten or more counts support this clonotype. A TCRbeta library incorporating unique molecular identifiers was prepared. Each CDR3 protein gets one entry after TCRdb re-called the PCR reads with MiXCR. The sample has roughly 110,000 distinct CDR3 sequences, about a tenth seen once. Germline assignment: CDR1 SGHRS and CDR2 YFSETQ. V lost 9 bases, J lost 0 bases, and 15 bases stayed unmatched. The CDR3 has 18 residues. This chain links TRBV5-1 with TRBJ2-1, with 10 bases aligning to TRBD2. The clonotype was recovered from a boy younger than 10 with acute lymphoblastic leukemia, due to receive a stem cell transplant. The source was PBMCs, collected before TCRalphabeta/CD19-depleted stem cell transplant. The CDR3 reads CATRPGLAPPSSYNEQFF. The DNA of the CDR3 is TGCGCCACCCGACCGGGACTAGCGCCTCCGAGCTCCTACAATGAGCAGTTCTTC.